The 10 T cell receptor beta chains in this list originate from one sample, sequenced in a study of blood T cell repertoires in COVID-19. Repertoires were generated with immunoSEQ multiplex PCR, while TCRdb's copy carries only in-frame clones and drops some. This sample carries roughly 64,000 clones, around 80% of them seen once, and the ten largest clones take roughly 4.8%. The sample consisted of peripheral blood. The receptors stem from a human donor in a cohort sampled during active COVID-19.

The genes are TRBV11-2 and TRBJ1-2; 9 bases line up with TRBD1. J lost 11 bases, V lost 1 base, and 5 bases had no gene match. CDR3 length: 13 residues. Germline values: CDR1 SGHAT, CDR2 FQNNGV. CDR3: CASSLGTGVRYTF. For the CDR3, the DNA is TGTGCCAGCAGCTTAGGGACAGGGGTACGGTACACCTTC.

The rearrangement links TRBV6-6 to TRBJ2-4, with D unresolved. In germline, CDR1 is MNHNY, CDR2 SVGAGI (reference sequence). V lost 4 bases and J 0 bases, leaving 13 bases between the germline ends. The CDR3 is 16 residues long. The DNA of the CDR3 is TGTGCCAGCAGTTCACCGTTTACGGTAGCCAAAAACATTCAGTACTTC. Its protein product is CASSSPFTVAKNIQYF.

The V gene is TRBV19, the J gene TRBJ2-7; 7 nucleotides line up with TRBD1. Germline CDR1 LNHDA, CDR2 SQIVND (reference sequence). V shed 6 bases and J 0 bases; nucleotides not matched to a gene: 11. This CDR3 contains 16 residues. The CDR3 DNA reads as TGTGCCAGTAGCCCGGGGTTCGACAGGGCCTCCTACGAGCAGTACTTC. Translated, it gives CASSPGFDRASYEQYF.

This chain links TRBV5-1 with TRBJ2-2, with 10 nucleotides matching TRBD2. Per the germline V gene, CDR1 is SGHRS and CDR2 is YFSETQ. This CDR3 has 15 residues. Trimming at V came to 7 bases and at J to 6 bases, leaving 9 bases not matched to a gene. The CDR3 DNA is TGCGCCAGCGGAGTCCTAGCGGGGGCGGCCGGGGAGCTGTTTTTT. Translating it yields CASGVLAGAAGELFF.

This clone has at least ten counts. The chain recombines TRBV5-4 with TRBJ1-2; the match to TRBD1 covers 7 bases. Germline values: CDR1 SGHNT, CDR2 YYREEE (reference sequence). This CDR3 is 16 amino acids long. V dropped 3 bases and J dropped 4; count of bases not matched to a gene: 12. The CDR3 DNA is TGTGCCAGCAGCTCCGCTGGTCTCCGGGACAGCTATGGCTACACCTTC. This codes for CASSSAGLRDSYGYTF.

The rearrangement links TRBV29-1 to TRBJ1-2; D is unresolved. From germline, CDR1 is SQVTM and CDR2 ANQGSEA. This CDR3 is built from 14 residues. V dropped 4 bases and J dropped 4 bases, with 16 bases sitting between them. Here the CDR3 DNA reads TGCAGCGTTGTAGAGAGGGCATCCCCCTATGGCTACACCTTC. Translation: CSVVERASPYGYTF.

There are a few counts of this clone. The CDR3 DNA sequence: TGTGCCACCAGCAGAGGAGGTACAGGGCTTCAGCCCCAGCATTTT. Translated: CATSRGGTGLQPQHF. The chain carries TRBV15 and TRBJ1-5; perhaps TRBD1 as D (6 bases). Germline CDR1 is LNHNV and CDR2 is YYDKDF (reference sequence). V dropped 1 base and J dropped 6 bases, with 13 bases sitting between them. The CDR3 is 15 residues long.

This rearrangement joins TRBV6-5 to TRBJ1-1; D might be TRBD1 (5 bases). The ends were cut back, 1 base at V and 3 bases at J, with 12 bases in the middle. The length of the CDR3 is 15 residues. Looked up from germline, CDR1 is MNHEY and CDR2 is SVGAGI. CDR3 bases: TGTGCCAGCAGTTACTTTCCGCAGGGTGACACTGAAGCTTTCTTT. Encoded protein: CASSYFPQGDTEAFF.

The V call is TRBV29-1, the J call TRBJ2-3; TRBD1 might be the D (6 bases). The germline V gene has CDR1 SQVTM and CDR2 ANQGSEA. This CDR3 has 14 residues. V was pared by 6 bases and J by 1 base, with 14 bases between. For the CDR3, the DNA is TGCAGCGTCTCGACAGGCCTTCGCACAGATACGCAGTATTTT. It translates to CSVSTGLRTDTQYF.

The V gene is TRBV29-1, the J gene TRBJ2-5; the D is unclear. Germline V gene data show CDR1 as SQVTM and CDR2 as ANQGSEA. With 3 bases removed from V and 2 bases from J, the gap between germline ends came to 13 bases. This CDR3 is 14 amino acids long. This CDR3 is CSVEKKTEQETQYF. The CDR3, as DNA: TGCAGCGTTGAGAAGAAGACGGAGCAAGAGACCCAGTACTTC.